The clone carrying this T cell receptor (beta chain) was counted a few times. The source of the sample is a study of cytomegalovirus exposure and HLA in healthy donors. The donors (healthy individuals) were bone marrow donors. The primer mix had 60 Vbeta and 13 Jbeta primers. Only in-frame clones appear in the TCRdb table, and some are missing; sequencing was by immunoSEQ multiplex PCR. The table has 110,000 or so clones, around 86% seen once. Germline values: CDR1 SGHRS, CDR2 YFSETQ. Trimming took 7 bases from V and 3 from J, leaving 13 bases between them. The CDR3 sequence is 13 residues long. The TCR was taken from a woman younger than 45 in good health and CMV-seronegative. This chain connects TRBV5-1 to TRBJ1-2; perhaps TRBD1 as D (5 bases). Input material: PBMCs. CDR3 DNA sequence: TGCGCCAGCGCCGTGGACACGTACTATGGCTACACCTTC. It translates to CASAVDTYYGYTF.